These T cell receptor beta chains were read from a single sample in a study of blood T cell repertoires in COVID-19. Libraries were prepared by immunoSEQ multiplex PCR; TCRdb keeps only in-frame clonotypes and omits some of them. The sample records more than 95,000 clones, around 80% being singletons. The specimen sequenced was peripheral blood. These receptors came from a man aged 35-49 years with active or convalescent COVID-19. Each CDR3 is given with its conserved first and last residue.

TRBV19	TRBJ2-1	CASSIPGQGNNEQFF
TRBV5-6	TRBJ1-2	CASSQGTGGGYTF
TRBV5-1	TRBJ2-7	CASTTGTSYEQYF
TRBV28	TRBJ1-1	CASSYDRGNTEAFF
TRBV6-4	TRBJ2-2	CASSDSPGGISTGELFF
TRBV30	TRBJ2-7	CAWGQRGSSYEQYF
TRBV13	TRBJ2-7	CASSLEQNSYEQYF
TRBV5-1	TRBJ2-7	CASSLFGGSYEQYF
TRBV7-8	TRBJ1-6	CASSLARRGDSPLHF
TRBV9	TRBJ2-7	CASSVDLADSYEQYF
TRBV4-3	TRBJ2-1	CASSQDNLAGGYNEQFF
TRBV6-5	TRBJ2-4	CASSSRQVVKNIQYF